This is a list of T cell receptor beta chains from one sample in a study of human T cells and chemical hapten exposure. MiXCR, applied by TCRdb to the RACE reads, yields one record per CDR3 protein. The data contain 33,000 or so distinct CDR3 sequences, less than 15% of them singletons. The material was whole blood, obtained in connection with sensitization to the hapten diphenylcyclopropenone (DPC). The receptor set was obtained from a woman between 40 and 50 years old with alopecia areata. Some clones in this sample may be carry-over from other donors' samples. The conserved cysteine and the conserved F or W are not part of the CDR3 here. The size field reads once, few, many or a size class.

v_gene	abundance	j_gene	CDR3aa
TRBV10-2	many	TRBJ2-1	ASSETGENGEQF
TRBV29-1	many	TRBJ1-1	SAPTGVNTEAF
TRBV9	many	TRBJ1-2	ASSPGAPDGYT
TRBV29-1	many	TRBJ2-2	SVGLERNTGELF
TRBV5-1	many	TRBJ2-1	ASSLVGGTDYYNEQF
TRBV18	many	TRBJ1-3	ASSPRDHSENTIY
TRBV5-4	many	TRBJ2-7	ASSPRAKPHEQY
TRBV3-1	many	TRBJ2-1	ASSVTSGSLNEQF
TRBV29-1	many	TRBJ2-5	SVRGLETQY
TRBV12-3/TRBV12-4	many	TRBJ2-2	ASSGDRENTGELF
TRBV5-1	few	TRBJ2-1	ASSLTSTYSSYNEQF
TRBV11-1	few	TRBJ2-7	ASSIRHLYEQY
TRBV19	many	TRBJ2-3	ASGLAGGATDTQY
TRBV7-6	few	TRBJ1-1	ASSLDPSREGTEAF
TRBV28	few	TRBJ1-3	ASTTGGTGNTIY
TRBV6-5	many	TRBJ1-4	ASSYDGTGRDEKLF